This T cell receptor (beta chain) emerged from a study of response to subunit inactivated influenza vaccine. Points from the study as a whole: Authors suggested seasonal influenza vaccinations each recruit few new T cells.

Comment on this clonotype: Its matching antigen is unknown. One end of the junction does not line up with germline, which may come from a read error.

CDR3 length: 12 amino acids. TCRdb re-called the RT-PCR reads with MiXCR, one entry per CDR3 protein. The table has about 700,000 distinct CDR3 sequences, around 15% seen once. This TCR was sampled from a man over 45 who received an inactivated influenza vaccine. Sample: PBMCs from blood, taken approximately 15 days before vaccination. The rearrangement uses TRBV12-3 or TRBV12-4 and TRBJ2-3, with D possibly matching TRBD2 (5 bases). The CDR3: CASSLATKAQYF. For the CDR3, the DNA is TGTGCCAGCAGTCTAGCTACCAAAGCGCAGTATTTT.